The TCR beta chain under discussion was sequenced for a study of neurological immune-mediated disorders. General study points: The greatest TCR clonal expansion occurred in HTLV-1-associated myelopathy and the least in multiple sclerosis, which fell below healthy controls.

For the unsorted libraries, 2 million PBMCs stored at -80 C served as input. CDR3 length equals 14 residues. V lost 3 bases and J lost 4, with 9 bases in between. Germline CDR1 and CDR2: KGHSH and LQKENI. With 10-nucleotide random UMIs included, cDNA was synthesized by 5'RACE. TCRdb processed the 5' RACE reads anew with MiXCR; each CDR3 protein has one entry. The top ten clones hold approximately 1.8% of a sample with 55,000 to 70,000 distinct CDR3 sequences, 10% to 12% of them seen once. The table lists this clonotype with a count of one. Its matching antigen is unknown. What was sequenced was PBMCs. The V call is TRBV18, the J call TRBJ1-4; D remains unclear. This clonotype was sampled from a man aged 60-69 years in good health. The CDR3 coding sequence is TGTGCCAGCTCACCGGGAGGAATTAATGAAAAACTGTTTTTT. Translated: CASSPGGINEKLFF.